The 13 T cell receptor beta chains below were found in one sample sequenced in a study of CXCR3-negative and CXCR3-positive naive CD8 T cells. Study-level results: TRB CDR3s were more hydrophobic in CXCR3-positive than in CXCR3-negative naive cells.

The study made its TRB cDNA libraries by 5' RACE, adding UMI labels. Each CDR3 protein gets one entry in TCRdb, which reprocessed the 5' RACE reads and gives no DNA. Its listing shows 130,000 or so distinct CDR3 sequences. Their specific antigens are unknown. Sequenced sample: naive CXCR3+ CD8+ T cells from blood. Indicated subset: CD45RO-CCR7+CD27+CD95- naive CD8+ T cells expressing CXCR3 (TNR3+). All receptors derive from a human donor in good health. Some clones in this sample may be carry-over from other donors' samples.

The V and J genes are TRBV29-1 and TRBJ2-3; TCRdb's D call, TRBD2, is unchecked because there is no DNA. The CDR3 is 17 amino acids. Per germline, CDR1 SQVTM and CDR2 ANQGSEA. CDR3 loop: CSVSGGPAKPRTDTQYF.

This chain uses TRBV20-1 with TRBJ2-3; TCRdb reports TRBD2, a call that lacks DNA to check it against. Germline values: CDR1 DFQATT, CDR2 SNEGSKA (reference sequence). This CDR3 is built from 14 residues. CDR3 sequence reads: CSAPKRGSTDTQYF.

The chain has TRBV7-9 and TRBJ2-3. CDR1 SEHNR and CDR2 FQNEAQ come from the germline V gene (reference sequence). The CDR3 contains 15 residues. CDR3 loop: CASSLALADTDTQYF.

The rearrangement uses TRBV7-3 and TRBJ2-3; TCRdb gives TRBD2 as the D gene, but with no DNA this cannot be confirmed. CDR3 size: 13 residues. Germline V lookup: CDR1 SGHTA, CDR2 FQGTGA. This CDR3 is CASSFGGAETQYF.

The chain couples TRBV21-1 to TRBJ2-3; TCRdb picks TRBD2, but there is no DNA to check that call. TRBV21-1 is tagged as a pseudogene. The CDR3 totals 19 residues. This chain's CDR3 is CASSKNQSQREKETDTQYF.

V gene TRBV10-3 combines with J gene TRBJ2-4; TCRdb lists TRBD2, though no DNA is available to test this call. The CDR3 totals 19 residues. Germline-derived CDR1 and CDR2 are ENHRY and SYGVKD. CDR3 region: CAISESNGLAGLAKNIQYF.

The rearrangement uses TRBV4-1 and TRBJ2-1; TCRdb selects TRBD1, and the lack of DNA leaves this call unchecked. Germline values: CDR1 MGHRA, CDR2 YSYEKL. The CDR3 consists of 16 residues. This CDR3 is CASSQAGQGDHNEQFF.

This chain's CDR3 is CASFPPGQGLFSGANVLTF. The chain employs TRBV6-6 and TRBJ2-6; TCRdb indicates TRBD1, and absent DNA this call remains unverified. Germline-derived CDR1 and CDR2 are MNHNY and SVGAGI (reference sequence). The CDR3 totals 19 residues.

The chain couples TRBV7-2 to TRBJ2-1; TCRdb reports TRBD1, a call that lacks DNA to check it against. Germline CDR1 SGHTA, CDR2 FQGNSA. CDR3 length equals 14 residues. CDR3 sequence reads: CASYREGWGNEQFF.

This chain uses TRBV7-9 with TRBJ2-7; lacking DNA, the TRBD1 call made by TCRdb goes unchecked. This CDR3 has 15 amino acids. Germline V gene lookup returns CDR1 SEHNR and CDR2 FQNEAQ (reference sequence). CDR3 loop: CASSSRDSLRYEQYF.

The chain employs TRBV20-1 and TRBJ1-5; lacking DNA, the TRBD1 call made by TCRdb goes unchecked. Germline V gives CDR1 DFQATT, CDR2 SNEGSKA (reference sequence). The CDR3 spans 16 residues. The CDR3 protein is CSARGTGINGNQPQHF.

The V gene is TRBV7-9, the J gene TRBJ2-7; checking the TCRdb D call of TRBD2 is not possible without DNA. In germline, CDR1 is SEHNR, CDR2 FQNEAQ (reference sequence). This CDR3 spans 16 amino acids. The chain's CDR3 is CASSPTGLAGTYEQYF.

This chain connects TRBV12-3 or TRBV12-4 to TRBJ2-7; the TCRdb call, TRBD1, lacks DNA for checking. CDR3 length: 14 residues. The CDR3 region is CASSAGTRGYEQYF.